Detailed here is one TCR beta chain. This CDR3 contains 18 residues. V lost 6 bases to trimming and J lost 0 bases, with 21 bases between them. The germline V gene encodes CDR1 LNHDA and CDR2 SQIVND (reference sequence). These data come from a study of T cell changes during pregnancy in multiple sclerosis. The repertoire was sequenced with immunoSEQ multiplex PCR; TCRdb's copy has only in-frame clones and lacks some. The sample holds about 59,000 clones, approximately 90% seen once. This sequence was found in a female donor in good health, enrolled as a control in a pregnancy study. The V gene is TRBV19, the J gene TRBJ1-3; possible D gene TRBD1, 5 bases. Sequencing was performed on peripheral blood, taken in the third trimester of pregnancy. CDR3 in DNA: TGTGCCAGTAGCCCGCCGGCAGGGCGACCAGGCTCTGGAAACACCATATATTTT. Amino acid sequence: CASSPPAGRPGSGNTIYF.